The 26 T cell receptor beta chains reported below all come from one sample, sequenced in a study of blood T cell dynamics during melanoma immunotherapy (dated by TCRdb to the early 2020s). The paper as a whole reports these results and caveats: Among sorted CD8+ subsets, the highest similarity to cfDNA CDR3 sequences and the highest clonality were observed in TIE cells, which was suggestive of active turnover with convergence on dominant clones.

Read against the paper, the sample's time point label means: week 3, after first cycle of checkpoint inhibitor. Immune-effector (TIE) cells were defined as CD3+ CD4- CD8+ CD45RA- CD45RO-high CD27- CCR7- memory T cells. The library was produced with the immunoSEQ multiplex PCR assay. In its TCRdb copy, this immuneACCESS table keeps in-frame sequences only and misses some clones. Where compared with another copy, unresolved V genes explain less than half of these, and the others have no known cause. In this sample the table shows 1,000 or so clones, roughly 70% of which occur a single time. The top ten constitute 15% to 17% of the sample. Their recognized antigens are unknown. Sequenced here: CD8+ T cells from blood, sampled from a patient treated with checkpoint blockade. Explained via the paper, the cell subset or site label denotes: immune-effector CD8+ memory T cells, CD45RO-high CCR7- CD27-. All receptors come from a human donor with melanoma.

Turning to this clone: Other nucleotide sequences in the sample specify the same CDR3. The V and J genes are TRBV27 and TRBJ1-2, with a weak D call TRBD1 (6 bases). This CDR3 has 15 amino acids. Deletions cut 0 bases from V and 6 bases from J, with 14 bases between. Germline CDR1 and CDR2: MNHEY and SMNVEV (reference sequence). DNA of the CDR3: TGTGCCAGCAGTTTATCGCGCGGGGGGCTAAATGGCTACACCTTC. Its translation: CASSLSRGGLNGYTF.

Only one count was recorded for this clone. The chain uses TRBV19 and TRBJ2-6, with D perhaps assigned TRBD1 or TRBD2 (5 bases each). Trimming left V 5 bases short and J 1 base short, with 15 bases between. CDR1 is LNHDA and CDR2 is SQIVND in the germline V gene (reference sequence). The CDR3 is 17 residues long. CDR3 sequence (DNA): TGTGCCAGTAGTCAGGGACCCCCTACGTCTGGGGCCAACGTCCTGACTTTC. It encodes CASSQGPPTSGANVLTF. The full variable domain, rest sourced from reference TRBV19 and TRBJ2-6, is DGGITQSPKYLFRKEGQNVTLSCEQNLNHDAMYWYRQDPGQGLRLIYYSQIVNDFQKGDIAEGYSVSREKKESFPLTVTSAQKNPTAFYLCASSQGPPTSGANVLTFGAGSRLTVL.

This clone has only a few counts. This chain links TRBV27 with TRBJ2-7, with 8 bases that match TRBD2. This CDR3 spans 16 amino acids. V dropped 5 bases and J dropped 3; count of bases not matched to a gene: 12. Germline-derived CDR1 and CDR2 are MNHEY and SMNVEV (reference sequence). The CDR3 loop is CASSPIGSGSLYEQYF. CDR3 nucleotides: TGTGCCAGCAGTCCCATTGGGAGCGGGAGCCTCTACGAGCAGTACTTC.

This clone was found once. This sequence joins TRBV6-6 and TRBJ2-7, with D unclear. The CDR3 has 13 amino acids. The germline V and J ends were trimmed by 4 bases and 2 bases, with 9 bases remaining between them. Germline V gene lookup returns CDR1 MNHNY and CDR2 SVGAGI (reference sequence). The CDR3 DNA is TGTGCCAGCAGTTTGTCATTAACCTACGAGCAGTACTTC. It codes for CASSLSLTYEQYF.

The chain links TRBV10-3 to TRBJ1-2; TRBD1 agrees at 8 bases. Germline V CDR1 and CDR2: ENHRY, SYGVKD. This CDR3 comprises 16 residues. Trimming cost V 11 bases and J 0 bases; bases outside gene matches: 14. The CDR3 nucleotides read TGTGCCGTCCTGGGGACAGGCGAATATCCTAACTATGGCTACACCTTC. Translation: CAVLGTGEYPNYGYTF.

CDR3 amino acids: CASRAGLNNEQFF. Here the CDR3 DNA reads TGTGCCAGCAGGGCCGGCCTTAACAATGAGCAGTTCTTC. The chain couples TRBV2 to TRBJ2-1; D unresolved. V lost 6 bases and J lost 5, with 11 bases in between. CDR1 and CDR2 (germline): SNHLY, FYNNEI. The CDR3 has 13 residues.

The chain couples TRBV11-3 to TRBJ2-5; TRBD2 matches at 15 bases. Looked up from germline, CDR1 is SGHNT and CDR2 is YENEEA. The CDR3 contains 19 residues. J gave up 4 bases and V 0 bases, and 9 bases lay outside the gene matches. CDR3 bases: TGTGCCAGCAGCTTAGATCCCGTACGGGGACTAGCGGGAGGAGAGACCCAGTACTTC. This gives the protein CASSLDPVRGLAGGETQYF.

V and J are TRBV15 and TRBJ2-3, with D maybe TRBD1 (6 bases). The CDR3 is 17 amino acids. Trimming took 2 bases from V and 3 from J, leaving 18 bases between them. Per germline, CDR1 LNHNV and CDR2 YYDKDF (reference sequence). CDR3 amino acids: CATSRPMTGFFTDTQYF. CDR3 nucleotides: TGTGCCACCAGCAGACCTATGACAGGCTTTTTTACAGATACGCAGTATTTT.

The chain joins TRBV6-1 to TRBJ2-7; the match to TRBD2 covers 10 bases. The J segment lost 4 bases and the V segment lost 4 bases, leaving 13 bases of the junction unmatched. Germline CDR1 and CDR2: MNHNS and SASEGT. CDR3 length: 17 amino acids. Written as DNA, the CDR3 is TGTGCCAGCAGTGCCCCCACTAGCGGGACCTTCCTATACGAGCAGTACTTC. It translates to CASSAPTSGTFLYEQYF.

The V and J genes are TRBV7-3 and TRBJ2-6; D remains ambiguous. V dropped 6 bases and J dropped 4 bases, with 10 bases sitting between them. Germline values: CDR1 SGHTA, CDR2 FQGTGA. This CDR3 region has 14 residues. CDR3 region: CASSQHQGANVLTF. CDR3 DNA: TGTGCCAGCAGTCAGCATCAGGGGGCCAACGTCCTGACTTTC.

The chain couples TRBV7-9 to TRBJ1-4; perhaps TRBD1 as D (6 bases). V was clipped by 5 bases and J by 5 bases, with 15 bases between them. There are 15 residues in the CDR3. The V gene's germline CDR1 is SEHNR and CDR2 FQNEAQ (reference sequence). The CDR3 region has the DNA TGTGCCAGCAGCCCAAAGGACAGACCGAATGAAAAACTGTTTTTT. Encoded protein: CASSPKDRPNEKLFF.

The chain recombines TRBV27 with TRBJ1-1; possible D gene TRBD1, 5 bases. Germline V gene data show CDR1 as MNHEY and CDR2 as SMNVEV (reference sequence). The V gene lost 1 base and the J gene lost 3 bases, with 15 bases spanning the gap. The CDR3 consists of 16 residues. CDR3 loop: CASSLFWGDEDTEAFF. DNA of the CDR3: TGTGCCAGCAGTTTATTTTGGGGGGATGAGGACACTGAAGCTTTCTTT.

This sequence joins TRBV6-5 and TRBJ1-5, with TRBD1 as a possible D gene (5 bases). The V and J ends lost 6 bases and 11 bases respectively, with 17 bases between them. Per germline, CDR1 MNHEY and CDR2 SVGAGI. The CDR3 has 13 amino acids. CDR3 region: CASSPGPVVSQHF. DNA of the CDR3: TGTGCCAGCAGCCCGGGACCTGTCGTGTCCCAGCATTTT.

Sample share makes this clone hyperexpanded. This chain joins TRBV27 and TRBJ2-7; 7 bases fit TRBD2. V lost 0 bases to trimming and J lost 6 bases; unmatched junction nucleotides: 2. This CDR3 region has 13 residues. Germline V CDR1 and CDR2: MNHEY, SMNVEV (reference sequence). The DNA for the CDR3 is TGTGCCAGCAGTTTATCAGCGGGGACCGAGCAGTACTTC. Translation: CASSLSAGTEQYF.

The DNA for the CDR3 is TGCGCCAGCAGACCCGGGGGGGTGGCGGGGTACTCGGAGCAGTACTTC. It yields the protein CASRPGGVAGYSEQYF. The V call is TRBV4-1, the J call TRBJ2-7, with TRBD2 identical over 8 bases. This CDR3 has 16 residues. The V gene end was trimmed by 6 bases and the J gene end by 7 bases; junction bases not matched to a gene: 17. Germline V gives CDR1 MGHRA, CDR2 YSYEKL.

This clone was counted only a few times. The DNA for the CDR3 is TGTGCCAGCAGCCAATCCTACGAGCAGTACTTC. This encodes CASSQSYEQYF. The chain is built from TRBV16 and TRBJ2-7; no firm D call. In germline, CDR1 is KGHSY, CDR2 FQNENV. V shed 0 bases and J shed 3 bases, with 0 bases lying between them. The CDR3 contains 11 residues.

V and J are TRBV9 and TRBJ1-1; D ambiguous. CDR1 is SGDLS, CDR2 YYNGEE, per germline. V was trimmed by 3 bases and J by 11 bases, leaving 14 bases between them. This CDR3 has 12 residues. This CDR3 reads CASSATGPEAFF. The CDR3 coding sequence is TGTGCCAGCAGCGCTACCGGGCCCGAGGCTTTCTTT.

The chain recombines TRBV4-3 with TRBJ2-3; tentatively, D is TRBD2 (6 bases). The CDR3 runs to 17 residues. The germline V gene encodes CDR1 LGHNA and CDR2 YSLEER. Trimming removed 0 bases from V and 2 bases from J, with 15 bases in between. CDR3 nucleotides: TGCGCCAGCAGCCAAGAAATTGTTAGCGGAAACACAGATACGCAGTATTTT. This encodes CASSQEIVSGNTDTQYF.

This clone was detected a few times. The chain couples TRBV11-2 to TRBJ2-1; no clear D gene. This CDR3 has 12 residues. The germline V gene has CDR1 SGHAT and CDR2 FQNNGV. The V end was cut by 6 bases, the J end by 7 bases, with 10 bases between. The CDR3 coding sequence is TGTGCCAGCAGAACGGGTTGGAATGAGCAGTTCTTC. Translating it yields CASRTGWNEQFF.

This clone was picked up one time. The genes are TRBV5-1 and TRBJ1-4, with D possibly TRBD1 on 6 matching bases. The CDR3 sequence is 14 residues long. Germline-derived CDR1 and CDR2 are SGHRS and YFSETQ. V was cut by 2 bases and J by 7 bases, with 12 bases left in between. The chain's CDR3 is CASSLTGNSEKLFF. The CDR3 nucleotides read TGCGCCAGCAGCTTAACAGGGAACAGTGAAAAACTGTTTTTT.

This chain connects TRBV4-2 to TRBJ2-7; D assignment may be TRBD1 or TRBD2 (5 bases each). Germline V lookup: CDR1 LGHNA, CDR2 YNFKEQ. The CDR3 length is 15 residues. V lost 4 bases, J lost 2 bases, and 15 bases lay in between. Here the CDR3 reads CASSLNLGVTYEQYF. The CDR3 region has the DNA TGTGCCAGCAGCCTCAATCTGGGGGTGACCTACGAGCAGTACTTC.

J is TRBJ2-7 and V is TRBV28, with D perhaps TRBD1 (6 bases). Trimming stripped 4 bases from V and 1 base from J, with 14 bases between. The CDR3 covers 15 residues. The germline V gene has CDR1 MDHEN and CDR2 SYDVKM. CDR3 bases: TGTGCCAGCAGTTCACGACAGGCCGGGTCCTACGAGCAGTACTTC. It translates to CASSSRQAGSYEQYF.

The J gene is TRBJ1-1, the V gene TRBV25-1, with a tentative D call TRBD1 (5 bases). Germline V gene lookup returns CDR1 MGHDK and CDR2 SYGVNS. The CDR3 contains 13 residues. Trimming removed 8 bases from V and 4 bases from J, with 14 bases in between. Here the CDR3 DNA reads TGTGCCAGCTGGGGGGGGGTTGGCACTGAAGCTTTCTTT. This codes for CASWGGVGTEAFF.

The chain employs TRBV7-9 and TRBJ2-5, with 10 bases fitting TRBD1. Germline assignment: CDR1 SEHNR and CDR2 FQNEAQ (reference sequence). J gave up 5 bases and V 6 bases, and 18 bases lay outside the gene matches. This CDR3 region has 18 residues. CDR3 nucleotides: TGTGCCAGCAGGTGGACAGGGGGTCCTGTCGGGGACAGGGAGACCCAGTACTTC. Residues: CASRWTGGPVGDRETQYF.

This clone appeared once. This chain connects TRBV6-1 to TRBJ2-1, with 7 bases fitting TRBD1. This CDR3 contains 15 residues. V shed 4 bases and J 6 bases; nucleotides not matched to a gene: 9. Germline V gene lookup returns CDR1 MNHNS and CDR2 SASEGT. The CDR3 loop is CASSGWLAGGNEQFF. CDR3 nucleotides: TGTGCCAGCAGTGGCTGGCTAGCAGGGGGCAATGAGCAGTTCTTC.

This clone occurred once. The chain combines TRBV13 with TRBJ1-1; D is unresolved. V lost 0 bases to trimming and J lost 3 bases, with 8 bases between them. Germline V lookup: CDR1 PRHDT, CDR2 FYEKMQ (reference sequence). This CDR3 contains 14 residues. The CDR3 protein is CASSLGLGDTEAFF. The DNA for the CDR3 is TGTGCCAGCAGCTTAGGTCTCGGAGACACTGAAGCTTTCTTT.